One TCR beta chain is described in this entry. The record originates from a study of shared clonotypes between healthy human individuals. The table came from immunoSEQ multiplex PCR; TCRdb's copy has only in-frame clones and leaves some out. The sample contains around 1 million clones, around 80% of which appear only once. Trimming took 0 bases from V and 5 from J; bases not matched to a gene: 4. The CDR3 length is 16 residues. Germline assignment: CDR1 SGHNT and CDR2 YYREEE (reference sequence). The material sequenced was memory CD4+ T cells sorted from blood. Subset meaning: CD45RA-negative fraction. The source is a young man in good health. The chain is built from TRBV5-4 and TRBJ2-3; 12 positions agree with TRBD2. The CDR3 DNA is TGTGCCAGCAGCTTGGGACTAGCGGGAGTCCAAGATACGCAGTATTTT. It translates to CASSLGLAGVQDTQYF.